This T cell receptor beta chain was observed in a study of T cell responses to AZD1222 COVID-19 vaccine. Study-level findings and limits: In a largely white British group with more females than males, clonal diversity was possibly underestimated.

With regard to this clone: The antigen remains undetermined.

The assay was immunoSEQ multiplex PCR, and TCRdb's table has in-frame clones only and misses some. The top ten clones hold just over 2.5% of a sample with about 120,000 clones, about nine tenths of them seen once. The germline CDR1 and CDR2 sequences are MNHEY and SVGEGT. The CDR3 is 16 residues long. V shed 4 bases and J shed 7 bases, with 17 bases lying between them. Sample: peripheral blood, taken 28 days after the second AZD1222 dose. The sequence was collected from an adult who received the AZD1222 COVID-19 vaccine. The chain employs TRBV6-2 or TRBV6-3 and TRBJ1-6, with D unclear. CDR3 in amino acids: CASSSRGVGLNSPLHF. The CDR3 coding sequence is TGTGCCAGCAGTTCCCGGGGAGTCGGCTTAAATTCACCCCTCCACTTT.